A single TCR beta chain is shown here with its context. Its antigen remains unidentified. Nothing much larger sits one base from this clone, and base qualities are not available. Receptor amplification or capture employed the immunoSEQ multiplex PCR assay. For the multiplex PCR, a mixture combining 60 forward primers for TCR Vbeta segments and 13 reverse primers for TCR Jbeta segments was used. Amplification of the CDR3 region of rearranged TCR beta genes was performed with a multiplex PCR assay on genomic DNA. On the Illumina HiSeq System, the amplified TCR beta libraries were sequenced as 87-base-pair reads. For the original study's pipeline: A later analysis counted some 80 million unique TCR beta chains across the 670 or so repertoires, and approximately 11 million of these chains were shared by at least two donors. A nearest-neighbor algorithm error-corrected the raw reads and collapsed the reads into unique sequences, merging closely related sequences to remove PCR and sequencing errors. To assign V, D and J gene segments, CDR3 sequences were aligned to IMGT reference sequences. Each retained sequence needed at least a six-nucleotide match to both a V gene segment and a J gene segment. A rearrangement counted as productive if the CDR3 had no stop codons and remained in frame with V and J, and every other rearrangement counted as non-productive. Following IMGT convention, CDR3 was defined as the stretch from the second conserved V-encoded cysteine up to the conserved J-encoded phenylalanine. Sequences without an unambiguous match to a single V gene segment were excluded from the earlier analysis of a few hundred of the donors. An earlier analysis of just under 600 of the donors called V segments functional above 56.7% productive rearrangements and segregating when the between-donor standard deviation exceeded 5%. To diagnose cytomegalovirus status from the catalog of TCR beta chain sequences, a statistical classification framework was built. In a later analysis, TCR nucleotide sequences were compared against IMGT/GENE-DB human TR gene sequences so that V and J genes could be assigned. In a later analysis, CDR3 sequences and most-parsimonious VDJ recombination scenarios were assigned using the TCRdist pipeline. In a later analysis, each TCR beta chain was defined by its CDR3 amino acid sequence together with its V-gene family, and reads without a unique V-gene family were excluded. In a later analysis, some 600 highly shared, low-generation-probability nucleotide sequences were removed to address suspected cross-contamination and a sequencing artifact. In a later analysis, a clonal expansion index was calculated for each public chain from normalized within-repertoire ranks of inferred template counts. Generation probabilities in a later analysis came from a VDJ recombination model fitted to out-of-frame rearrangements, and those results were checked against IGoR. In a later analysis, TCR-TCR, TCR-HLA and TCR-CMV co-occurrence was scored with hypergeometric tests, and a repertoire-size bias correction was applied to TCR pairs. False discovery rates were estimated in a later analysis by permuting HLA or CMV assignments 20 times. In a later analysis, co-occurring TCRs were grouped using DBSCAN, and TCRdist sequence similarity was added for clustering within HLA-allele-positive subsets. Repertoires with fewer than 30,000 or more than 120,000 public chains were left out of co-occurrence clustering, as were about five repertoires with anomalous nucleotide sharing. TCRdb mirrors the immuneACCESS table, restricted to in-frame sequences. Some clones are absent from its copies; in checked studies, under half trace to an unresolved V gene, and the reason for the others is unknown. The V and J calls and clone size are taken from that table; D and trimming were inferred from the DNA. This sample holds under 200,000 clones; about 80% were observed only once. The ten most abundant clones make up under 0.9% of the sample.

This entry comes from a study of cytomegalovirus exposure and HLA in healthy donors (dated by TCRdb to 2016 to 2017). Background on the whole study: According to an earlier analysis of 450 to 650 of the donors, 150 million to 200 million T cells yielded roughly 110 million unique TCR beta sequences and approximately 300 Gb of sequence data. Approximately 310 gigabases of sequencing data and 91 million or so unique TCR sequences made up an early release that covered over 550 HLA-typed donors. Of the roughly 400 genotyped donors, about 80% fell in the genetic ancestry cluster associated with self-reported Caucasian donors. The study aimed to test whether cataloging public T cell receptors could reveal signatures of past pathogen exposure. The study profiled the T cell repertoires of 550 to 700 subjects by immunosequencing and related them to cytomegalovirus serostatus. A separate validation cohort of approximately 130 different subjects was used in addition to the approximately 640-subject first cohort. The study combined high-throughput TCR immunosequencing, statistical association of individual TCRs with disease status, and machine learning to predict cytomegalovirus infection status. To study patterns of TCR occurrence, a later analysis re-analyzed previously published TCR beta repertoires from several hundred donors and added high-resolution HLA genotyping. The later analysis used no new phenotypic data to find candidate immune exposures, relying instead on TCR beta sequences and their occurrence across donors. In an earlier analysis of a few hundred of the donors, high-throughput TCR beta sequencing was used to judge whether each TCR beta V gene segment behaved as functional or pseudogenic. Donor age, sex, ethnicity and CMV serostatus were compiled together with the repertoire data. Genome-wide SNP genotypes for about three fifths of the roughly 700 donors were used in a later genetic analysis, which treated that subset as a discovery cohort. All discovery cohort repertoires had been generated using a single sequencing platform. Class I and class II HLA loci were covered by the typing at four-digit resolution. The number of donors typed differed by locus, with roughly 620-630 for A, B, C, DRB1 and DQB1, roughly 520 for DQA1, over 600 for DPA1, and some 450 for DPB1. Because of strong linkage in the cohort, roughly five DR-DQ haplotypes were treated as single units for association and clustering. Among 398 genotyped donors of the cohort, an average of approximately 220,000 unique TCR beta nucleotide sequences was sequenced per donor, of which about 18% were non-productive. Here is what the overall study found, with its caveats: Roughly uniform sequencing depth across donors was assumed in presence/absence analyses, although this assumption may not hold. While some public TCRs were present in many individuals, most TCR sequences turned up only very rarely across donors. A cluster of highly shared sequence variants was judged likely to represent a technical artifact of the sequencing pipeline. Specific HLA alleles were associated with around 18,000 TCR beta sequences at a false discovery rate of 0.05 in a later analysis. In both the original and validation cohorts, the classifier was reported to diagnose cytomegalovirus status with high specificity and sensitivity. In a later analysis, several top co-occurrence clusters were reported to appear linked to parvovirus B19, influenza, CMV and Epstein-Barr virus. When HLA alleles, especially DR and DQ, strongly co-occurred, TCR associations were difficult to assign to individual alleles. The only immune exposure information available for the cohort was CMV serostatus. Because some donors lacked HLA typing at each locus, the association tests relied only on the typed subset. The study listed approximately 160 TCR beta chains as associated with cytomegalovirus. In a later genetic analysis, fewer N-insertions in productive TCRs were reported among donors in an Asian-associated ancestry cluster than the roughly 700-donor mean. In a later analysis, most CMV-associated TCR beta chains were found to appear HLA-restricted, with HLA associations seemingly driven largely by CMV exposure. In a later analysis, HLA-associated TCR beta chains showed more clonal expansion and lower generation probabilities than non-associated chains that were equally common. Some IMGT-functional V segments, including TRBV6-2 and TRBV6-3, could not be told apart with the 87-base-pair reads, so those segments were excluded. In a later analysis, TCR association rates were found to vary across HLA loci, with the most associated TCRs seen for DRB1 alleles and the fewest for HLA-C alleles. Because counts were too low, about 18 rarely observed V segments, including chromosome 9 orphons, were left out of the earlier analysis of over 550 of the donors. Correlated functional status among segregating V segments might be attributable to linkage disequilibrium, but an unknown experimental factor could not be ruled out. In a later genetic analysis, a missense DCLRE1C variant was associated with V-gene and J-gene trimming of TCR beta chains, and the association was replicated in an independent cohort. In an earlier analysis of around 600 of the donors, most TCR beta V segments appeared in productive rearrangements about 90% or about 30% of the time, broadly matching IMGT annotations. Three of the identified cytomegalovirus-associated TCR beta chains were confirmed in vitro to be specific for cytomegalovirus antigens. In this cohort, only TCR beta chains were sequenced, and detectable features were limited by the absence of alpha or paired-chain data. A further reported finding was that TCR beta sequences accurately predicted the HLA-A and HLA-B alleles for most subjects in the first cohort. According to the authors, the approach could potentially be generalized to other disease states and immunological phenotypes.

Cut back by 6 bases and 3 bases, the V and J ends lie 6 bases apart. Taken from the germline V gene, the CDR1 and CDR2 loops are MNHEY and SVGAGI. The CDR3 has 11 amino acids, counting the end cysteine and phenylalanine. Kept here is only the CDR3 DNA, which spans 33 bases and is read in frame from base 1. In total, 500 to 700 healthy bone marrow donors made up the cohort. Cohort members were all nominally healthy when sampled, although unrecorded immune exposures were likely present. The donor was CMV seronegative and was included in the group of a few hundred seronegative cohort members. Every donor gave a peripheral blood sample, and the peripheral blood mononuclear cells from that sample were used for TCR beta sequencing. The Qiagen DNeasy Blood Extraction Kit was used to extract genomic DNA from the blood cell samples.

Sequenced sample: PBMCs. This receptor was identified in a woman between 35 and 50 years old in good health and CMV-seronegative. The chain is encoded by TRBV6-5 joined to TRBJ2-7, with the identity of the D gene unclear. CDR3 reads: CASSLGYEQYF. Here is the DNA: TGTGCCAGCAGCCTCGGCTACGAGCAGTACTTC.